This T cell receptor (beta chain) came from a study of blood T cell repertoires in COVID-19. On the study more broadly: COVID-19 samples from acute and convalescent phases originated in the United States, Italy and Spain.

Sequencing used immunoSEQ multiplex PCR; TCRdb keeps in-frame clones, though not all of them. The top ten clones hold around 5% of a sample with approximately 150,000 clones, approximately 80% of them seen once. The clonotype originates from a woman between 45 and 60 years old with acute or convalescent COVID-19. Sequencing used peripheral blood.

This CDR3 reads CASSEGTTRGYTF. Here the CDR3 DNA reads TGTGCCAGTAGTGAGGGGACGACTAGAGGCTACACCTTC. The genes are TRBV19 and TRBJ1-2; D might be TRBD1 (5 bases). Germline V gene sequence: CDR1 LNHDA, CDR2 SQIVND (reference sequence). Trimming removed 5 bases from V and 8 bases from J, with 15 bases in between. The CDR3 consists of 13 residues.